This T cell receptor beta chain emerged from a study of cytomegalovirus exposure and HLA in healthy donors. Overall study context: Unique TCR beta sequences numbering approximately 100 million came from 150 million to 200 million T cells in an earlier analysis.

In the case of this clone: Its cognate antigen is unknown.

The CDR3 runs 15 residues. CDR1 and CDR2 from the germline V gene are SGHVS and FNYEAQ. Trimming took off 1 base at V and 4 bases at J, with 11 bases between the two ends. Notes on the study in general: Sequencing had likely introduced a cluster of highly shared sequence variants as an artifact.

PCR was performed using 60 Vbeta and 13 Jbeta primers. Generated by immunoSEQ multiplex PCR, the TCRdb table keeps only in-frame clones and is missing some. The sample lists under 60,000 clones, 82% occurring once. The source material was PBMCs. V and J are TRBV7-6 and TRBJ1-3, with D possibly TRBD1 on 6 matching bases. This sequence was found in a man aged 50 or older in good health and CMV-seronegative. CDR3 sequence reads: CASSLEGGSGNTIYF. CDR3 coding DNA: TGTGCCAGCAGCTTAGAAGGGGGTTCGGGAAACACCATATATTTT.